A single sample is the source of the 21 T cell receptor beta chains below, sequenced in a study of T-cell reconstitution after alpha-beta-depleted transplantation in children. For TCRbeta, the library was prepared with unique molecular identifiers. Each CDR3 protein is one row after TCRdb ran MiXCR on the PCR reads. The sample records fewer than 1 million distinct CDR3 sequences, roughly 16% being singletons. The sample here was PBMCs, mostly from graft donor cells, taken 360 days after TCRalphabeta/CD19-depleted stem cell transplant. All receptors derive from a male patient younger than 18 who had a stem cell transplant for acute lymphoblastic leukemia, so the T cells may come from the graft donor.

The gene calls are TRBV29-1 and TRBJ2-7, with TRBD2 identical over 8 bases. This CDR3 comprises 13 residues. With 4 bases clipped from V and 3 bases from J, the junction kept 5 bases outside the gene matches. CDR1 is SQVTM and CDR2 is ANQGSEA in the germline V gene. The CDR3 DNA is TGCAGCGTTGGGACTAGCCCGTTCTACGAGCAGTACTTC. It is translated as CSVGTSPFYEQYF.

This chain connects TRBV9 to TRBJ2-2, with D possibly TRBD2 on 5 matching bases. Looked up from germline, CDR1 is SGDLS and CDR2 is YYNGEE. The ends were cut back, 1 base at V and 0 bases at J, with 10 bases in the middle. This CDR3 is 16 amino acids long. The DNA of the CDR3 is TGTGCCAGCAGCGTACTCCCAGCGGCGAACACCGGGGAGCTGTTTTTT. Translation gives CASSVLPAANTGELFF.

This chain connects TRBV20-1 to TRBJ2-7; D call uncertain. The CDR3 consists of 10 residues. V lost 6 bases and J 3 bases, leaving 6 bases between the germline ends. CDR1 and CDR2 (germline): DFQATT, SNEGSKA (reference sequence). CDR3 region: CSALNYEQYF. The CDR3 region has the DNA TGCAGTGCCCTGAACTACGAGCAGTACTTC.

There are many counts of this clonotype. This rearrangement joins TRBV15 to TRBJ2-1, with D tentatively TRBD2 (5 bases). The V end lost 3 bases, the J end lost 3 bases, and 15 bases lay between the germline ends. The CDR3 sequence is 16 residues long. Germline loops: CDR1 LNHNV, CDR2 YYDKDF (reference sequence). This chain's CDR3 is CATSSPDTRVYNEQFF. CDR3 bases: TGTGCCACCAGCAGTCCAGACACGAGGGTCTACAATGAGCAGTTCTTC.

This clonotype came up a few times. V gene TRBV10-2 combines with J gene TRBJ2-4; 7 nucleotides agree with TRBD2. Germline lookup yields CDR1 WSHSY and CDR2 SAAADI. Germline trimming cut 3 bases from V and 0 bases from J; bases unmatched to any gene: 8. The CDR3 sequence is 17 residues long. DNA of the CDR3: TGCGCCAGCAGTGATGGTCTAGCGGAAATAGCCAAAAACATTCAGTACTTC. This codes for CASSDGLAEIAKNIQYF.

This clonotype was observed many times. The V call is TRBV24-1, the J call TRBJ2-1; possibly TRBD1 or TRBD2 for D (6 bases each). This CDR3 comprises 14 residues. Per germline, CDR1 KGHDR and CDR2 SFDVKD. Trimming shortened V by 5 bases and J by 1 base, and 8 bases separated the two germline ends. DNA for the CDR3: TGTGCCACCAGTGGAGGGGGGTCCTACAATGAGCAGTTCTTC. It encodes CATSGGGSYNEQFF.

J is TRBJ2-2 and V is TRBV27, with D tentatively TRBD1 (6 bases). The CDR3 sequence is 14 residues long. Trimming took off 8 bases at V and 3 bases at J, with 13 bases between the two ends. Germline CDR1 MNHEY, CDR2 SMNVEV (reference sequence). The CDR3 coding sequence is TGTGCCAGCCAATGGACAGCGGACACCGGGGAGCTGTTTTTT. Protein product: CASQWTADTGELFF.

This clonotype has only a few counts. This chain connects TRBV5-1 to TRBJ1-1, with 7 bases identical to TRBD1. V dropped 6 bases and J dropped 4; count of bases not matched to a gene: 9. Germline assignment: CDR1 SGHRS and CDR2 YFSETQ. This CDR3 is built from 14 residues. For the CDR3, the DNA is TGCGCCAGCACCCCGACAGGGCTGAGCACTGAAGCTTTCTTT. This translates into CASTPTGLSTEAFF.

This clonotype was seen more than once but under ten times. This sequence joins TRBV5-1 and TRBJ2-3; 7 bases are a match to TRBD2. This CDR3 comprises 18 residues. Germline loops: CDR1 SGHRS, CDR2 YFSETQ. The ends lost 3 bases at V and 1 base at J; junction bases unmatched: 14. CDR3 in amino acids: CASSYYPIAGGGTDTQYF. Written as DNA, the CDR3 is TGCGCCAGCAGCTATTACCCTATAGCGGGTGGTGGCACAGATACGCAGTATTTT.

CDR3 nucleotides: TGCAGTGCAGGACCTCGGCTCCAAGAGACCCAGTACTTC. Encoded protein: CSAGPRLQETQYF. The chain employs TRBV20-1 and TRBJ2-5; no clear D gene. CDR1 is DFQATT, CDR2 SNEGSKA, per germline (reference sequence). V lost 6 bases to trimming and J lost 1 base, with 12 bases between them. This CDR3 has 13 amino acids.

J is TRBJ2-7 and V is TRBV7-9, with D perhaps given as TRBD1 or TRBD2 (5 bases each). Germline V gives CDR1 SEHNR, CDR2 FQNEAQ (reference sequence). V lost 5 bases and J 0 bases, leaving 14 bases between the germline ends. The CDR3 has 15 residues. Written as DNA, the CDR3 is TGTGCCAGCAGCCCCCGGGACGGGCACTCCTACGAGCAGTACTTC. As protein: CASSPRDGHSYEQYF.

This clonotype was observed a handful of times. The rearrangement uses TRBV20-1 and TRBJ2-2; 10 nucleotides align to TRBD2. The CDR3 consists of 18 residues. V lost 1 base, J lost 4 bases, and 12 bases stayed unmatched. The germline V gene encodes CDR1 DFQATT and CDR2 SNEGSKA (reference sequence). In DNA form, the CDR3 reads TGCAGTGCTAGAGGGGGACTAGCGCTCGGGAGTCGCACCGGGGAGCTGTTTTTT. Amino acid sequence: CSARGGLALGSRTGELFF.

The V call is TRBV27, the J call TRBJ2-5, with TRBD2 identical over 7 bases. Losses at the gene ends were 4 bases for V and 4 bases for J; bases not matched to a gene: 15. Germline assignment: CDR1 MNHEY and CDR2 SMNVEV (reference sequence). The CDR3 totals 17 residues. The CDR3 nucleotides read TGTGCCAGCAGTTCTATCCCTTGGAGCGGGATAACAGAGACCCAGTACTTC. As protein: CASSSIPWSGITETQYF.

The J gene is TRBJ2-1, the V gene TRBV12-3 or TRBV12-4, with 9 bases aligning to TRBD2. CDR3 length: 18 amino acids. V gave up 3 bases and J gave up 0 bases; unmatched junction bases: 9. The CDR3 here is CASSFPGLALRSYNEQFF. The CDR3 nucleotides read TGTGCCAGCAGTTTTCCGGGACTAGCTCTTCGCTCCTACAATGAGCAGTTCTTC.

The rearrangement uses TRBV6-1 and TRBJ1-2; the match to TRBD1 covers 7 bases. Losses at the gene ends were 6 bases for V and 4 bases for J; bases not matched to a gene: 5. The CDR3 has 13 amino acids. The germline V gene has CDR1 MNHNS and CDR2 SASEGT. CDR3 residues: CASSMDRRYGYTF. The CDR3 DNA reads as TGTGCCAGCAGCATGGACAGGCGCTATGGCTACACCTTC.

The chain uses TRBV24-1 and TRBJ1-1; 8 nucleotides line up with TRBD1. The V and J ends lost 7 bases and 11 bases, in that order; junction bases with no gene match: 11. The germline gives CDR1 KGHDR, CDR2 SFDVKD. CDR3 length: 13 amino acids. The CDR3 nucleotides are TGTGCCACCAGCGCAATAGGACAGGGTGCCGCTTTCTTT. This encodes CATSAIGQGAAFF.

In its sample, this clonotype was seen a few times. V usage is TRBV24-1 and J usage is TRBJ2-1; a weak D match, TRBD2 (7 bases). V was cut by 5 bases and J by 8 bases, with 21 bases left in between. Germline CDR1 is KGHDR and CDR2 is SFDVKD. The CDR3 covers 16 residues. The CDR3 reads CATSAGWRGGSHEQFF. The CDR3 DNA reads as TGTGCCACCAGTGCGGGCTGGAGGGGGGGGAGTCATGAGCAGTTCTTC.

This clonotype was counted between two and nine times. The rearrangement links TRBV5-1 to TRBJ2-7, with a weak D call TRBD1 (5 bases). The CDR3 runs 11 residues. Trimming removed 3 bases from V and 7 bases from J, with 8 bases in between. Germline lookup yields CDR1 SGHRS and CDR2 YFSETQ. The CDR3 nucleotides are TGCGCCAGCAGCTCCAACAGGGAGCAGTACTTC. Encoded protein: CASSSNREQYF. The whole variable domain, filled in from reference TRBV5-1 and TRBJ2-7, reads KAGVTQTPRYLIKTRGQQVTLSCSPISGHRSVSWYQQTPGQGLQFLFEYFSETQRNKGNFPGRFSGRQFSNSRSEMNVSTLELGDSALYLCASSSNREQYFGPGTRLTVT.

This clonotype was detected a few times. J is TRBJ2-7 and V is TRBV7-9; possible D gene TRBD1, 6 bases. The V end was cut by 8 bases, the J end by 6 bases, with 11 bases between. The CDR3 totals 11 residues. Germline assignment: CDR1 SEHNR and CDR2 FQNEAQ (reference sequence). For the CDR3, the DNA is TGTGCCAGCGTACAGGGCCTCGAGCAGTACTTC. This codes for CASVQGLEQYF.

This clonotype was detected only a few times. The chain couples TRBV29-1 to TRBJ2-7, with D possibly being TRBD2 (6 bases). The V gene's germline CDR1 is SQVTM and CDR2 ANQGSEA. The CDR3 loop spans 14 amino acids. The V gene lost 1 base and the J gene lost 6 bases, with 16 bases spanning the gap. CDR3 sequence: CSVEGGVNFIEQYF. The CDR3 nucleotides are TGCAGCGTTGAAGGCGGGGTTAATTTTATCGAGCAGTACTTC.

In this sample, this clonotype turned up many times. The chain links TRBV7-9 to TRBJ2-7, with D perhaps TRBD1 or TRBD2 (6 bases each). Trimming stripped 5 bases from V and 3 bases from J, with 20 bases between. The CDR3 runs to 16 residues. Germline lookup yields CDR1 SEHNR and CDR2 FQNEAQ (reference sequence). The CDR3 sequence is CASSVSPWTAGYEQYF. The CDR3 DNA reads as TGTGCCAGCAGCGTAAGCCCGTGGACAGCGGGCTACGAGCAGTACTTC. Drawing the rest from reference TRBV7-9 and TRBJ2-7, the complete variable domain is DTGVSQNPRHKITKRGQNVTFRCDPISEHNRLYWYRQTLGQGPEFLTYFQNEAQLEKSRLLSDRFSAERPKGSFSTLEIQRTEQGDSAMYLCASSVSPWTAGYEQYFGPGTRLTVT.